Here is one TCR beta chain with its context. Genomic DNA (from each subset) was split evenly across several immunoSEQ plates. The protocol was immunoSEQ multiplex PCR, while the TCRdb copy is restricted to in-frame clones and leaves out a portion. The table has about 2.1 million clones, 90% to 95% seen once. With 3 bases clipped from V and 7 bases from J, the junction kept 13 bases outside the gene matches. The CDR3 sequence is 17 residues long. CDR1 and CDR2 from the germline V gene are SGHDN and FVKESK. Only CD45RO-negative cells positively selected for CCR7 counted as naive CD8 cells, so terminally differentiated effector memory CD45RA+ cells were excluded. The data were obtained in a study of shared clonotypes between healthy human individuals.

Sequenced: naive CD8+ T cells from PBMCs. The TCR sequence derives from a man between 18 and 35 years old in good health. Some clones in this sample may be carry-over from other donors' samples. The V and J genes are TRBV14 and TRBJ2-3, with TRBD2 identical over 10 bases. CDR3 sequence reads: CASSQFRASGSAYTQYF. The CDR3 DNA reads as TGTGCCAGCAGCCAGTTCCGAGCTAGCGGGAGCGCTTATACGCAGTATTTT.